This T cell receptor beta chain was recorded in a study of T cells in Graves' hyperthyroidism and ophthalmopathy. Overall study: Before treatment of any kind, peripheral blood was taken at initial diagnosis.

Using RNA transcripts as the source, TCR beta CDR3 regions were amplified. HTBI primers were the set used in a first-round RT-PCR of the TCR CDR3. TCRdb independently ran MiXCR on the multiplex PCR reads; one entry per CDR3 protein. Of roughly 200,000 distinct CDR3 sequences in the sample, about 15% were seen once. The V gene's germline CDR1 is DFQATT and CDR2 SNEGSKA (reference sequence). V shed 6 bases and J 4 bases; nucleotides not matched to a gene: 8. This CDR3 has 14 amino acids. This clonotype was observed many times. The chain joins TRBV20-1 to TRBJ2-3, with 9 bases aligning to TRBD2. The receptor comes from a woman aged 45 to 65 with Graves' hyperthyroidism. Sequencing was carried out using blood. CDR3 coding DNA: TGCAGTGCCTGTAGCGGGAGAGGCTCAGATACGCAGTATTTT. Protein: CSACSGRGSDTQYF.